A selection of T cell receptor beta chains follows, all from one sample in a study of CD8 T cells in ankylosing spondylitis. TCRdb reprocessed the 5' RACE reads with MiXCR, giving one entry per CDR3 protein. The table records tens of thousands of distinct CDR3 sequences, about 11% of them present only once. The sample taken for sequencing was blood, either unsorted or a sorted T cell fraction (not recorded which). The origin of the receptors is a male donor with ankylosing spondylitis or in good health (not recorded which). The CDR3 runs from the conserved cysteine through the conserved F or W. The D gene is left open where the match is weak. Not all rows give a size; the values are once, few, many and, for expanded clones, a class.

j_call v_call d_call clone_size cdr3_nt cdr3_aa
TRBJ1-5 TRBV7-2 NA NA TGTGCCAGCAGCCCCCTAGGGGGCAATCAGCCCCAGCATTTT CASSPLGGNQPQHF
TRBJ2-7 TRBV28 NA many TGTGCCAGCATTGGGGGCCCCTCCTACGAGCAGTACTTC CASIGGPSYEQYF
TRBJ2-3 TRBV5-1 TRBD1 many TGCGCCAGCAGCTCCGGACAGGGGGCTTTTGATACGCAGTATTTT CASSSGQGAFDTQYF
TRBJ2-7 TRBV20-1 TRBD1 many TGCAGTGCTCCTTCCCCCGGGACAGAAGCCTACGAGCAGTACTTC CSAPSPGTEAYEQYF
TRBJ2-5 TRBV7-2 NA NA TGTGCCAGCAGCTTCTCGACGTACCAAGAGGCCCAGTACTTC CASSFSTYQEAQYF
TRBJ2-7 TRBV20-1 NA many TGCAGTGCGCAGCTTACTCGTTACGAGCAGTACTTC CSAQLTRYEQYF
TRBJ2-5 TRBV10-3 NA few TGTGCCATCAGTGGGCCCGGGATGGACCGCGAAGAGACCCAGTACTTC CAISGPGMDREETQYF
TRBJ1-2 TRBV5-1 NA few TGCGCCAGCAGCCCGGAGGTAGCAGGGGATGGCTACACCTTC CASSPEVAGDGYTF
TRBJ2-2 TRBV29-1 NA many TGCAGCGCCAGACAGGGAGGGGACGGGGAGCTGTTTTTT CSARQGGDGELFF
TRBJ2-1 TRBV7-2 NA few TGTGCCAGCAGCTTAGTTGGAGGTAGGATCGGTGAGCAGTTCTTC CASSLVGGRIGEQFF
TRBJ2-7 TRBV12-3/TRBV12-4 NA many TGTGCCAGCAGTTTAGGGGGCGTAACCTACGAGCAGTACTTC CASSLGGVTYEQYF
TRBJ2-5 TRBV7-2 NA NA TGTGCCAGCAGCTTAGTACGACTTAGCCAAGAGACCCAGTACTTC CASSLVRLSQETQYF
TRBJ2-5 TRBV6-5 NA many TGTGCCAGCAATTCGGGATTTGAGACCCAGTACTTC CASNSGFETQYF
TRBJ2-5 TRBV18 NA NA TGTGCCAGCTCGTTCGGGGATGTGGGAGAGGCCCAGTACTTC CASSFGDVGEAQYF
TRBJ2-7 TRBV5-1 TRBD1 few TGCGCCAGCAGCTTAGACAGGGGGATTGGCGAGCAGTACTTC CASSLDRGIGEQYF
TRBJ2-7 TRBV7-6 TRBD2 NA TGTGCCAGCAGCTTAGTCGGGCCTAGCGGGGGTGAGCAGTACTTC CASSLVGPSGGEQYF
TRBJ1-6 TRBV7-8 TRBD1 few TGTGCCAGCAGCACAAACAGGGGACTTAGTTCACCCCTCCACTTT CASSTNRGLSSPLHF
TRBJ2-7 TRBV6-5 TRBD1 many TGTGCCAGCAGTTCCCATGAAGGATCAGGGGGAACCTACGAGCAGTACTTC CASSSHEGSGGTYEQYF
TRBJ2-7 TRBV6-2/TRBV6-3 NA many TGTGCCAGCAGTTATTCCGGGGGAACCTACGAGCAGTACTTC CASSYSGGTYEQYF
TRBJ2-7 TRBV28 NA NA TGTGCCAGCAGCTACGACGGTCCCGAGGGCTCCTACGAACAGTACTTC CASSYDGPEGSYEQYF
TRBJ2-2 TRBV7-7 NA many TGTGCCAGCAGCTTAGGGAGGACAGCGAACACCGGGGAGCTGTTTTTT CASSLGRTANTGELFF
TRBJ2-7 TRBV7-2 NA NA TGTGCCAGCAGCCCGACCGGCTGGACAGCCTACGAGCAGTACTTC CASSPTGWTAYEQYF
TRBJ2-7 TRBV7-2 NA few TGTGCCAGCAGCTTAGTATTCAGTGACGCCTACGAGCAGTACTTC CASSLVFSDAYEQYF
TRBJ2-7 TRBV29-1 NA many TGCAGCGTTGTTAGGGAATCCTACGAGCAGTACTTC CSVVRESYEQYF
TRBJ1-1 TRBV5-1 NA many TGCGCCAGCAGCTTGGAACAGGACACTGAAGCTTTCTTT CASSLEQDTEAFF
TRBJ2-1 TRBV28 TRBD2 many TGTGCCAGCAGTTCCCCTAGCGGGGGGGAGTACAATGAGCAGTTCTTC CASSSPSGGEYNEQFF
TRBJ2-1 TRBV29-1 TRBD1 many TGCAGCGCCCGTGAGACAGGGGACAATGAGCAGTTCTTC CSARETGDNEQFF
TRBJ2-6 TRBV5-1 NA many TGCGCCAGCAGAGGGGGCTCTGGGGCCAACGTCCTGACTTTC CASRGGSGANVLTF
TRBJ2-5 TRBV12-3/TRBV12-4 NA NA TGTGCCAGCAGCCTGGGGATCCAAGAGACCCAGTACTTC CASSLGIQETQYF